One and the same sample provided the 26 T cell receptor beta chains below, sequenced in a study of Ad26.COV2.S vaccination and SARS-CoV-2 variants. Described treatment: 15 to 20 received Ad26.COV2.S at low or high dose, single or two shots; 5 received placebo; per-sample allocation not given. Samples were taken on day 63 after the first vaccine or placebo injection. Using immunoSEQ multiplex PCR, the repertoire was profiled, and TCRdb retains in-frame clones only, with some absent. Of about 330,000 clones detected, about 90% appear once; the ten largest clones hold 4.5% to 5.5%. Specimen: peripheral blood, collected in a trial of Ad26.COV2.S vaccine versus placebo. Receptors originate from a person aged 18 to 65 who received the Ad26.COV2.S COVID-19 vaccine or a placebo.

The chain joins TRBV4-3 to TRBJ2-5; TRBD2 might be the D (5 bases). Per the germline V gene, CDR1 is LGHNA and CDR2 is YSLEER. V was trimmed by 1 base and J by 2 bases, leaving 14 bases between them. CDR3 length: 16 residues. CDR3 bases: TGCGCCAGCAGCCAAGCACCGGCAGGAGGTCAAGAGACCCAGTACTTC. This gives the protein CASSQAPAGGQETQYF.

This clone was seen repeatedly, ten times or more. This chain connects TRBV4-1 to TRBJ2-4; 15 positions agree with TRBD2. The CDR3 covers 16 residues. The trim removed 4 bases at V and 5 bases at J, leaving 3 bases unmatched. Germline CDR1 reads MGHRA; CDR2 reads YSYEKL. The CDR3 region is CASSLGTSGGQNIQYF. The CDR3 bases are TGCGCCAGCAGCCTGGGGACTAGCGGGGGGCAAAACATTCAGTACTTC.

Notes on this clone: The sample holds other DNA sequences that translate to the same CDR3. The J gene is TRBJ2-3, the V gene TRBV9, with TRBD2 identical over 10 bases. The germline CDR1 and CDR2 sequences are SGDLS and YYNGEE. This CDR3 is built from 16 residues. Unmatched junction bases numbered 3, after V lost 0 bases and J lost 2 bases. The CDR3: CASSVGTSGYTDTQYF. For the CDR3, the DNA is TGTGCCAGCAGCGTAGGGACTAGCGGATACACAGATACGCAGTATTTT.

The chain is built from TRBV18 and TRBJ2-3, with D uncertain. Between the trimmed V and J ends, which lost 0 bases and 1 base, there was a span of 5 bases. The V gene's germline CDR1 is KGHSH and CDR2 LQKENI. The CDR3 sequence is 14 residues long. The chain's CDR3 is CASSPPMGTDTQYF. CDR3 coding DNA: TGTGCCAGCTCACCACCGATGGGCACAGATACGCAGTATTTT.

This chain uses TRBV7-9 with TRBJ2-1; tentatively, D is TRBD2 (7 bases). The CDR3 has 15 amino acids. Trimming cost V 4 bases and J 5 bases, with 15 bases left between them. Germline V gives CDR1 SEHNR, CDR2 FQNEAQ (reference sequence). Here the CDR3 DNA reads TGTGCCAGCAGCTCGGGGGGCGCCGGGGACAATGAGCAGTTCTTC. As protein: CASSSGGAGDNEQFF.

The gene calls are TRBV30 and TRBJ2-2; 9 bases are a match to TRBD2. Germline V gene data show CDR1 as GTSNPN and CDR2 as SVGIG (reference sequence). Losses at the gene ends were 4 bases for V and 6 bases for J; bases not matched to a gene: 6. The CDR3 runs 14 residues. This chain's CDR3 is CAWKGLAGPGELFF. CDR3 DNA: TGTGCCTGGAAAGGGCTAGCGGGACCCGGGGAGCTGTTTTTT.

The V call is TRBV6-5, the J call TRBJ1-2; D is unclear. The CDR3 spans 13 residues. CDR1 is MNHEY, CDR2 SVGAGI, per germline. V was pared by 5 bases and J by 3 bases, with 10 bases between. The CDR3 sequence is CASSPTQYYGYTF. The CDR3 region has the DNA TGTGCCAGCAGTCCCACCCAGTACTATGGCTACACCTTC.

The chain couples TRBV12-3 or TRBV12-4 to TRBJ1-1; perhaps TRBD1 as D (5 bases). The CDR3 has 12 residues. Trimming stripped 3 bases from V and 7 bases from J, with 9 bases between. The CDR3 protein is CASSFGALEAFF. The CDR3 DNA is TGTGCCAGCAGTTTTGGGGCCCTTGAAGCTTTCTTT.

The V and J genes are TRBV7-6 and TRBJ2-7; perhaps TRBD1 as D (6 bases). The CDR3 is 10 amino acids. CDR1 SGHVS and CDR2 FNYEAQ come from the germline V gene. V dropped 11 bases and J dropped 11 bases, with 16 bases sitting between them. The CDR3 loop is CAGLRQAKYV. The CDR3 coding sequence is TGTGCCGGCCTAAGACAGGCTAAGTACGTC.

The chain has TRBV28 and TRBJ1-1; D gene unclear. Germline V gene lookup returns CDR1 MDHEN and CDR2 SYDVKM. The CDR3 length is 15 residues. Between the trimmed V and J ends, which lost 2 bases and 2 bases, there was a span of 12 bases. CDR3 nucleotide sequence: TGTGCCAGCAGTTTAAATCATAGGAGAAACACTGAAGCTTTCTTT. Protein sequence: CASSLNHRRNTEAFF.

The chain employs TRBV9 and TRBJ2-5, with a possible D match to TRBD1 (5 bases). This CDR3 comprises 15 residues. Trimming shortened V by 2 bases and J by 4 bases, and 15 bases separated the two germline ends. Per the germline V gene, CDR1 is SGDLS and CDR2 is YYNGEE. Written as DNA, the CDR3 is TGTGCCAGCAGCGTGAATCCCCAGGGCACAGAGACCCAGTACTTC. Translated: CASSVNPQGTETQYF.

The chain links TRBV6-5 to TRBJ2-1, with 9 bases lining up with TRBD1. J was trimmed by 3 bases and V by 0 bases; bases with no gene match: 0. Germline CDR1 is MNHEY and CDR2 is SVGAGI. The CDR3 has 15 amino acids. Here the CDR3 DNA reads TGTGCCAGCAGTTACTCGACAGGGGGCTACAATGAGCAGTTCTTC. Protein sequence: CASSYSTGGYNEQFF.

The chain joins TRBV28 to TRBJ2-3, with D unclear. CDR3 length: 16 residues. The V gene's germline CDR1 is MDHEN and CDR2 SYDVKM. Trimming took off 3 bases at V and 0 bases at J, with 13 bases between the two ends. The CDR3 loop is CASSLTRGPSTDTQYF. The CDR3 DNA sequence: TGTGCCAGCAGTTTGACCCGTGGACCTAGCACAGATACGCAGTATTTT.

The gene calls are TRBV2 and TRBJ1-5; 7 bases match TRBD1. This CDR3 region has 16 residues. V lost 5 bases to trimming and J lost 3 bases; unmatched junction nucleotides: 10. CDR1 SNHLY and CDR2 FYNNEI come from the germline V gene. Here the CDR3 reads CASSRDWGQFNQPQHF. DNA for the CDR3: TGTGCCAGCAGTCGGGATTGGGGACAGTTCAATCAGCCCCAGCATTTT.

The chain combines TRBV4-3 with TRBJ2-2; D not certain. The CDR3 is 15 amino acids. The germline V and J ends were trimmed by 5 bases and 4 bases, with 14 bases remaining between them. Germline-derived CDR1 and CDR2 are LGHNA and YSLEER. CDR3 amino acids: CASSDSRTGTGELFF. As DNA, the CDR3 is TGCGCCAGCAGCGACTCCAGGACGGGCACCGGGGAGCTGTTTTTT.

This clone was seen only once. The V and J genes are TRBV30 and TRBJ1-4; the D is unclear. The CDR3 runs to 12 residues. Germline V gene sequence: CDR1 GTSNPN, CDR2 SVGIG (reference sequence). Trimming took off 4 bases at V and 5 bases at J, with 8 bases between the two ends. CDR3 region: CAWTTINEKLFF. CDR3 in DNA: TGTGCCTGGACTACCATAAATGAAAAACTGTTTTTT.

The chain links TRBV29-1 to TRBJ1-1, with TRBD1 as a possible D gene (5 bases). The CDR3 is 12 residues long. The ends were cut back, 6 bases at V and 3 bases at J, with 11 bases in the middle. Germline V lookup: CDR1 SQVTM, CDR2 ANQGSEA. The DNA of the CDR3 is TGCAGCGTCAATGACAGATACACTGAAGCTTTCTTT. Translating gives CSVNDRYTEAFF.

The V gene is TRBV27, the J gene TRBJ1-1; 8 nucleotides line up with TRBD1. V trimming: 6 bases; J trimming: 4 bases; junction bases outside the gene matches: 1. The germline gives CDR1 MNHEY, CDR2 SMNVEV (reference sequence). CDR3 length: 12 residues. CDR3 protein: CASRGQGTEAFF. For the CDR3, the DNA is TGTGCCAGCAGAGGACAGGGCACTGAAGCTTTCTTT.

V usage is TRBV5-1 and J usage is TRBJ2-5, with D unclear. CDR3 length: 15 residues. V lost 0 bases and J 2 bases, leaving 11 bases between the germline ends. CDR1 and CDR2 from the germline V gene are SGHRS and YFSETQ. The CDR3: CASSLDGEPQETQYF. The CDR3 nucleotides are TGCGCCAGCAGCTTGGACGGAGAGCCGCAAGAGACCCAGTACTTC.

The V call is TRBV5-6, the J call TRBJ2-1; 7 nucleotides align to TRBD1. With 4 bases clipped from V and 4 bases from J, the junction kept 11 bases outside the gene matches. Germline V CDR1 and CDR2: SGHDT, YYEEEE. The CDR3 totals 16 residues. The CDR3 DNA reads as TGTGCCAGCAGCCCTAACCGGGACAGCCTTTACAATGAGCAGTTCTTC. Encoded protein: CASSPNRDSLYNEQFF.

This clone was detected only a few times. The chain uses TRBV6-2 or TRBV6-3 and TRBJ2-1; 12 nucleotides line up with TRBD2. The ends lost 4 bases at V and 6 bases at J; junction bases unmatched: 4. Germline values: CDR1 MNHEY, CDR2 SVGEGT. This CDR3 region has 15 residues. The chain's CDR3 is CASSWPGLAGNEQFF. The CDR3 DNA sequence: TGTGCCAGCAGTTGGCCGGGACTAGCGGGCAATGAGCAGTTCTTC.

The CDR3 DNA is TGTGCCATCAGTGATGGGACTAGCAAGGGGGGTACGCAGTATTTT. Translation gives CAISDGTSKGGTQYF. The genes are TRBV10-3 and TRBJ2-3, with 9 bases identical to TRBD2. V was pared by 3 bases and J by 8 bases, with 9 bases of the junction left unmatched. The CDR3 is made up of 15 amino acids. CDR1 ENHRY and CDR2 SYGVKD come from the germline V gene.

For the CDR3, the DNA is TGCGCCAGCAGCCAAGATTTCCCACCGGGACAGCAACTTGCAACTAATGAAAAACTGTTTTTT. It yields the protein CASSQDFPPGQQLATNEKLFF. This chain uses TRBV4-3 with TRBJ1-4, with 7 bases fitting TRBD1. This CDR3 has 21 residues. The V gene's germline CDR1 is LGHNA and CDR2 YSLEER. J was trimmed by 0 bases and V by 0 bases; bases with no gene match: 16.

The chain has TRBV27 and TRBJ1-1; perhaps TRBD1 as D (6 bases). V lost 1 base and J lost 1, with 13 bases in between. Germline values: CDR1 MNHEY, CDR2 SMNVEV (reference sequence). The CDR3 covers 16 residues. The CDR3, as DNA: TGTGCCAGCAGTTTATATGGGGGGGGCGGGAACACTGAAGCTTTCTTT. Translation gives CASSLYGGGGNTEAFF.

CDR3 DNA: TGTGCCAGCAGCGGGACCGATCTTGCCCTCTATGGCTACACCTTC. It is translated as CASSGTDLALYGYTF. This sequence joins TRBV9 and TRBJ1-2, with D unclear. V lost 3 bases to trimming and J lost 4 bases, with 16 bases between them. Germline-derived CDR1 and CDR2 are SGDLS and YYNGEE. This CDR3 contains 15 residues.

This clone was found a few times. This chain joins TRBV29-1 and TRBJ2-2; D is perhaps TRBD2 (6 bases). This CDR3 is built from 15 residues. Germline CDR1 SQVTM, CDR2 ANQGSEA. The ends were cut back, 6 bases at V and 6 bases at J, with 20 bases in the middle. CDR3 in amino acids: CSVLTTGTLSGELFF. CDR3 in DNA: TGCAGCGTCCTCACTACCGGGACTCTGTCCGGGGAGCTGTTTTTT.